This T cell receptor (beta chain) was documented in a study of T cell repertoires in cytomegalovirus infection. In this sample, this clonotype turned up a few times. Its matching antigen is unknown. The germline CDR1 and CDR2 sequences are SGHVS and FQNEAQ. V lost 1 base and J lost 3; bases outside the gene matches: 13. CDR3 length equals 20 residues. TCRdb reprocessed the reads via MiXCR and lists one record per CDR3 protein. The table lists around 770,000 distinct CDR3 sequences, about 29% of them singletons. Sequencing used cultured CD8+ T cells from PBMCs, obtained from culture after CMV antigen stimulation. The chain recombines TRBV7-8 with TRBJ2-2; 11 positions agree with TRBD1. The clonotype comes from a human donor in good health (CMV status not recorded). Some clones in this sample may be carry-over from other donors' samples. CDR3 protein: CASSLGYPRTGGEDTGELFF. The CDR3 region has the DNA TGTGCCAGCAGCTTAGGTTATCCTAGGACAGGGGGCGAGGACACCGGGGAGCTGTTTTTT.